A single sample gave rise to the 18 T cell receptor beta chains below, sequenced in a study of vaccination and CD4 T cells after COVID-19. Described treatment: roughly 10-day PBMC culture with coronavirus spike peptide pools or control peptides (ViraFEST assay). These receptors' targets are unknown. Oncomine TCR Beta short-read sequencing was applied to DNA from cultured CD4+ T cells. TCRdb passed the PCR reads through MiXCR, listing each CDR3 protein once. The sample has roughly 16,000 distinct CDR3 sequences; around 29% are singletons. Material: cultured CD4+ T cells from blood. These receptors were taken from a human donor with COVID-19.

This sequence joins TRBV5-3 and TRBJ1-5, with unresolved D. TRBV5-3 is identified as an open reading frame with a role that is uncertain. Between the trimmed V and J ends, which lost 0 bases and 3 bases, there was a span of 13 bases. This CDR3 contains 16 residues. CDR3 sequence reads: CARSLGLFRHNQPQHF. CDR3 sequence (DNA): TGTGCCAGAAGCTTGGGTCTTTTCAGACACAATCAGCCCCAGCATTTT.

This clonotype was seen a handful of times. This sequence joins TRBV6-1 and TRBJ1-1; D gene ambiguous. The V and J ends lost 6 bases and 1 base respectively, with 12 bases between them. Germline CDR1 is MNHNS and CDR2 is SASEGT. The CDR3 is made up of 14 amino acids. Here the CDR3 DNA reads TGTGCCAGCAGCTTGCGGGCGGGGAACACTGAAGCTTTCTTT. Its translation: CASSLRAGNTEAFF.

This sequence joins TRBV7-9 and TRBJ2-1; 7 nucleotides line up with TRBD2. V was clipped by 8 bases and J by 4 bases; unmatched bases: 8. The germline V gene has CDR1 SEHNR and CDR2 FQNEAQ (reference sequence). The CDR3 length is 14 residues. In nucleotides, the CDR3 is TGTGCCAGCGCTTTCGGCGGGGGATACAATGAGCAGTTCTTC. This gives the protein CASAFGGGYNEQFF. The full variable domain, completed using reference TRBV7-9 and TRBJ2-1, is DTGVSQNPRHKITKRGQNVTFRCDPISEHNRLYWYRQTLGQGPEFLTYFQNEAQLEKSRLLSDRFSAERPKGSFSTLEIQRTEQGDSAMYLCASAFGGGYNEQFFGPGTRLTVL.

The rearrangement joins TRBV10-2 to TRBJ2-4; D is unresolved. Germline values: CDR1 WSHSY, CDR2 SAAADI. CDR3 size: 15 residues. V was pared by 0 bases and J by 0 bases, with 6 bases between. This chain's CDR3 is CASSESTLAKNIQYF. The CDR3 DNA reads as TGCGCCAGCAGTGAGTCGACACTAGCCAAAAACATTCAGTACTTC.

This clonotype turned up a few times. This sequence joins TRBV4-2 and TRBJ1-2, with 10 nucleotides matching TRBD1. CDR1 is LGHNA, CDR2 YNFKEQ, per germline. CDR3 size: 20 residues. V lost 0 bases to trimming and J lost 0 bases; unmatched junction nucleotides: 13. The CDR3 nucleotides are TGTGCCAGCAGCCAAGATTTCGGGGACAGGGGAAGAACGGCTAACTATGGCTACACCTTC. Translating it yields CASSQDFGDRGRTANYGYTF.

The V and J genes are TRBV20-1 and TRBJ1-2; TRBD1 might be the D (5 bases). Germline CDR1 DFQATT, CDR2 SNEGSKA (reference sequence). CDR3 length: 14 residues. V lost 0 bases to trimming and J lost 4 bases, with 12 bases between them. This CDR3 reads CSARDRRTTYGYTF. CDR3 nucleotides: TGCAGTGCTAGAGATCGTAGGACAACCTATGGCTACACCTTC.

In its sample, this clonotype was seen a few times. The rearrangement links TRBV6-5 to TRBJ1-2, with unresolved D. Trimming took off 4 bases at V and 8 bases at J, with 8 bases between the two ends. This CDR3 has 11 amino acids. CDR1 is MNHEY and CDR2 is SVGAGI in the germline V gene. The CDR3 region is CASSSAKGYTF. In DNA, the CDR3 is TGTGCCAGCAGTTCCGCCAAAGGCTACACCTTC.

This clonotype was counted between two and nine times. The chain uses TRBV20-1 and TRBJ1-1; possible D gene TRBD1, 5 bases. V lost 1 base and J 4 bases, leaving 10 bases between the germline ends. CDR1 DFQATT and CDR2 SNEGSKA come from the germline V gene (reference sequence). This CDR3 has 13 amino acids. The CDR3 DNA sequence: TGCAGTGCTAGAGCCCCCAGGGCCACTGAAGCTTTCTTT. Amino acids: CSARAPRATEAFF.

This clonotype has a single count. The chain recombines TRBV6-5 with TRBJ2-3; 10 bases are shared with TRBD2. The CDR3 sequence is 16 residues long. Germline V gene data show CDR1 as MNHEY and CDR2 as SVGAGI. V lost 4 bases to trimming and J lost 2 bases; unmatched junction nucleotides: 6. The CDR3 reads CASSLTSGAFTDTQYF. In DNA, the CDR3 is TGTGCCAGCAGTTTAACTAGCGGGGCGTTCACAGATACGCAGTATTTT.

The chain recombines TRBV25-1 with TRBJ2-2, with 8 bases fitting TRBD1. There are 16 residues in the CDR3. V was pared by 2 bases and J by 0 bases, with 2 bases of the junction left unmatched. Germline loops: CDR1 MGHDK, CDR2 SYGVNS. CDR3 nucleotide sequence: TGTGCCAGCAGTGAACCAGGGGGCACGAACACCGGGGAGCTGTTTTTT. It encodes CASSEPGGTNTGELFF.

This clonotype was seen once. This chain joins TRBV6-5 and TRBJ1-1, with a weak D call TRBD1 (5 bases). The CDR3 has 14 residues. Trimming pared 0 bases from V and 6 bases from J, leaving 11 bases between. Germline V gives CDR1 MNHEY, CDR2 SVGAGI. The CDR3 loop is CASSYSRGAAEAFF. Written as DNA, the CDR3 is TGTGCCAGCAGTTACTCGAGGGGCGCCGCTGAAGCTTTCTTT.

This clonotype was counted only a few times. Here the CDR3 reads CAWSGTSGANVLTF. In DNA form, the CDR3 reads TGTGCCTGGAGTGGGACCAGTGGGGCCAACGTCCTGACTTTC. The rearrangement joins TRBV30 to TRBJ2-6; D gene unclear. V lost 1 base, J lost 3 bases, and 7 bases lay in between. The CDR3 runs 14 residues. Germline lookup yields CDR1 GTSNPN and CDR2 SVGIG (reference sequence).

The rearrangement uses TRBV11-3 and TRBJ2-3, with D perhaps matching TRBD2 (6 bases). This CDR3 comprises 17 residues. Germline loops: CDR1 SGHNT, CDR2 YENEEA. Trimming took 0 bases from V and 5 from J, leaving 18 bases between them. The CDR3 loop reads CASSLDLGGVAGDTQYF. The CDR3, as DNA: TGTGCCAGCAGCTTAGACCTAGGCGGGGTAGCCGGAGATACGCAGTATTTT.

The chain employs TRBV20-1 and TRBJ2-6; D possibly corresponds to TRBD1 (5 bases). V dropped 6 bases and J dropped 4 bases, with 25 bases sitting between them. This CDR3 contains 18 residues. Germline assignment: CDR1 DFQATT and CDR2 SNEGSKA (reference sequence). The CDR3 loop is CSAQSALGHPRGANVLTF. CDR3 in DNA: TGCAGTGCCCAGTCCGCATTGGGGCACCCCAGGGGGGCCAACGTCCTGACTTTC.

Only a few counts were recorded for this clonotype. The CDR3 coding sequence is TGTGCCAGCAGTGGAGACAGGGGGCTCGATGGGGAGCTGTTTTTT. Translation: CASSGDRGLDGELFF. The chain is built from TRBV6-4 and TRBJ2-2, with 10 bases identical to TRBD1. Germline CDR1 and CDR2: MRHNA and SNTAGT. Trimming cost V 4 bases and J 8 bases; bases outside gene matches: 7. The CDR3 loop spans 15 amino acids.

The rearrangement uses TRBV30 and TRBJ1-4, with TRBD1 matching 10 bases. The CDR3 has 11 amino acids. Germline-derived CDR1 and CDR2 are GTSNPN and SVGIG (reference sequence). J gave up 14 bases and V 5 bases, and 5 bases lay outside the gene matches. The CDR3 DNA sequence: TGTGCCTGGGGGACAGGGGACTCGCTGTTTTTT. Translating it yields CAWGTGDSLFF.

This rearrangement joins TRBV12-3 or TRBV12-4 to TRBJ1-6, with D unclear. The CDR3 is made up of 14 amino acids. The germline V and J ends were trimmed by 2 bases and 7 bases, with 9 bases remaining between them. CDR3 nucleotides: TGTGCCAGCAGTTTAAGGTCCGGAAATTCACCCCTCCACTTT. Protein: CASSLRSGNSPLHF.

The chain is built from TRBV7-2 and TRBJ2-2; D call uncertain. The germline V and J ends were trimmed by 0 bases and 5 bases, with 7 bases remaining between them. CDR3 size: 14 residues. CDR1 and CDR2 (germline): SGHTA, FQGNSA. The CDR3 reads CASSLALETGELFF. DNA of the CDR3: TGTGCCAGCAGCTTAGCTTTGGAAACCGGGGAGCTGTTTTTT.